The rows below give T cell receptor beta chains drawn from one sample of a study of control samples from healthy donors and cancer patients. Generated by immunoSEQ multiplex PCR, the TCRdb table keeps only in-frame clones and is missing some. This sample has some 120,000 clones; about 95% occur once, and the top ten carry approximately 4%. Sample: blood. Receptors originate from a man between 25 and 39 years old in good health. The CDR3 runs from the conserved cysteine through the conserved F or W.

J | V | CDR3
TRBJ2-3 | TRBV9 | CASSVERARGDTQYF
TRBJ1-5 | TRBV2 | CASSSRTGGQPQHF
TRBJ1-2 | TRBV5-1 | CASRADANYGYTF
TRBJ1-1 | TRBV7-8 | CASSLGRRTNTEAFF
TRBJ2-6 | TRBV27 | CASSLMGARSGANVLTF
TRBJ2-1 | TRBV29-1 | CSVESDRVEQFF
TRBJ1-2 | TRBV19 | CASSFYGGRNYGYTF
TRBJ2-5 | TRBV9 | CASSDGSTGTQYF
TRBJ2-1 | TRBV6-2/TRBV6-3 | CASSLGEAHNEQFF
TRBJ2-1 | TRBV19 | CASSRASYNEQFF
TRBJ2-1 | TRBV4-3 | CASSQEAGGNEQFF
TRBJ1-1 | TRBV19 | CASRPDLGAEAFF
TRBJ1-6 | TRBV7-8 | CASSLGQGVSPLHF
TRBJ2-1 | TRBV5-4 | CASSSRGAGNEQFF
TRBJ2-1 | TRBV7-9 | CASSQQRVYGNEQFF
TRBJ1-4 | TRBV5-5 | CASSAGRLDEKLFF
TRBJ2-3 | TRBV7-3 | CASSVPGRTDTQYF
TRBJ2-5 | TRBV18 | CASSLRETQYF
TRBJ1-5 | TRBV27 | CASSEGGLLNQPQHF
TRBJ1-1 | TRBV11-3 | CASSLFANTEAFF
TRBJ2-1 | TRBV6-4 | CASSQGNEQFF
TRBJ2-7 | TRBV7-2 | CASTFLGPYEQYF
TRBJ2-3 | TRBV4-1 | CASSQRGTGDTQYF
TRBJ1-1 | TRBV20-1 | CSARRGEAFF
TRBJ1-5 | TRBV6-2/TRBV6-3 | CASSYLPGTGQPQHF
TRBJ1-3 | TRBV9 | CASSKGQGDSGNTIYF
TRBJ1-1 | TRBV9 | CASSREGFNTEAFF
TRBJ2-5 | TRBV11-3 | CASSSGAGETQYF
TRBJ2-1 | TRBV13 | CAVRLARNEQFF
TRBJ1-6 | TRBV2 | CASSVLQGGSPLHF
TRBJ2-7 | TRBV30 | CAWAAGGIYEQYF
TRBJ1-6 | TRBV5-4 | CASSHGPSSYNSPLHF
TRBJ2-7 | TRBV5-5 | CASINHYEQYF